Given below is one T cell receptor beta chain in context. Its antigen remains unknown. The donors were in the approximately 120-subject validation cohort, distinct from the roughly 670-subject first cohort. These data belong to a study of cytomegalovirus exposure and HLA in healthy donors. Overall study results and limits: According to a later analysis, TCR clusters from the first cohort tended to co-occur in the 120 or so validation repertoires. Altogether, 150 or so TCR beta chains were recorded as cytomegalovirus-associated. According to reports, the classifier identified cytomegalovirus status with high specificity and sensitivity.

TCRdb's copy holds only in-frame clones and misses some; the assay was immunoSEQ multiplex PCR. This table holds about 69,000 clones, around 96% found once. The V end was cut by 4 bases, the J end by 9 bases, with 10 bases between. Per germline, CDR1 SGHTA and CDR2 FQGTGA. The CDR3 consists of 12 residues. The sequence was collected from a woman aged 18-29 years in good health and CMV-seropositive. Sequenced: PBMCs. This chain uses TRBV7-3 with TRBJ2-1, with no clear D. The CDR3: CASSCPVCEQFF. CDR3 DNA: TGTGCCAGCAGCTGCCCGGTGTGTGAGCAGTTCTTC.